Below are 32 T cell receptor beta chains sequenced from a single sample in a study of blood T cell repertoires in COVID-19. Only in-frame clones appear in the TCRdb table, and some are missing; sequencing was by immunoSEQ multiplex PCR. Of about 120,000 clones in the sample, approximately 85% were seen once. Sequencing was performed on peripheral blood. These receptors all stem from a woman aged 80 or over with acute or convalescent COVID-19.

The chain employs TRBV5-1 and TRBJ2-3; 7 bases match TRBD1. This CDR3 has 13 amino acids. Germline V gene data show CDR1 as SGHRS and CDR2 as YFSETQ. V trimming: 5 bases; J trimming: 6 bases; junction bases outside the gene matches: 6. The CDR3 region has the DNA TGCGCCAGCAGACAGACAGGGTCGGATACGCAGTATTTT. Amino acids: CASRQTGSDTQYF.

This chain uses TRBV4-3 with TRBJ1-2; D not certain. The CDR3 covers 14 residues. V was cut by 1 base and J by 6 bases, with 12 bases left in between. Germline V lookup: CDR1 LGHNA, CDR2 YSLEER. The CDR3 DNA is TGCGCCAGCAGCCAAGCACCGGGTTTCCATGGCTACACCTTC. Its translation is CASSQAPGFHGYTF.

The chain joins TRBV27 to TRBJ2-6; tentatively, D is TRBD1 (6 bases). The CDR3 contains 18 residues. The V gene lost 7 bases and the J gene lost 1 base, with 20 bases spanning the gap. Germline assignment: CDR1 MNHEY and CDR2 SMNVEV (reference sequence). The CDR3 nucleotides read TGTGCCAGCACCGGAGAAGGACAGAGGATATCTGGGGCCAACGTCCTGACTTTC. Its translation is CASTGEGQRISGANVLTF.

J is TRBJ1-2 and V is TRBV15; D is unresolved. V dropped 0 bases and J dropped 9 bases, with 17 bases sitting between them. The CDR3 runs to 15 residues. Germline V gene sequence: CDR1 LNHNV, CDR2 YYDKDF (reference sequence). The CDR3 reads CATSRDYGGLPSYTF. The CDR3 DNA is TGTGCCACCAGCAGAGATTACGGAGGGCTGCCCAGCTACACCTTC.

Here the CDR3 DNA reads TGCGCCAGCAGCTCGGACAGGGGGGTCGTCCGGGGCTACACCTTC. It codes for CASSSDRGVVRGYTF. The chain recombines TRBV5-1 with TRBJ1-2; TRBD1 aligns across 10 bases. Per the germline V gene, CDR1 is SGHRS and CDR2 is YFSETQ. This CDR3 region has 15 residues. Trimming at V came to 3 bases and at J to 8 bases, leaving 10 bases not matched to a gene.

This clone has a single count. The chain couples TRBV19 to TRBJ1-6; 9 bases line up with TRBD1. V lost 6 bases to trimming and J lost 7 bases; unmatched junction nucleotides: 7. Germline V CDR1 and CDR2: LNHDA, SQIVND (reference sequence). This CDR3 region has 15 residues. Here the CDR3 DNA reads TGTGCCAGTAGCACCTTGACAGGGGGAAATTCACCCCTCCACTTT. It encodes CASSTLTGGNSPLHF.

The count of this clone is one. This chain connects TRBV12-5 to TRBJ2-1; D possibly corresponds to TRBD2 (6 bases). Trimming removed 5 bases from V and 14 bases from J, with 19 bases in between. CDR1 is LGHNT and CDR2 is FRNRAP in the germline V gene. The CDR3 spans 13 residues. The chain's CDR3 is CASGPGTSGAEFF. The CDR3 nucleotides read TGTGCTAGTGGTCCCGGGACTTCGGGAGCGGAGTTCTTC.

V usage is TRBV6-5 and J usage is TRBJ1-1; 8 positions match TRBD1. V was pared by 3 bases and J by 7 bases, with 7 bases of the junction left unmatched. There are 14 residues in the CDR3. The V gene's germline CDR1 is MNHEY and CDR2 SVGAGI. The chain's CDR3 is CASSYRPGGIEAFF. As DNA, the CDR3 is TGTGCCAGCAGTTATCGTCCAGGGGGCATTGAAGCTTTCTTT.

This chain links TRBV7-2 with TRBJ2-5; TRBD1 might be the D (6 bases). The germline V and J ends were trimmed by 5 bases and 0 bases, with 7 bases remaining between them. The germline V gene has CDR1 SGHTA and CDR2 FQGNSA. The length of the CDR3 is 13 residues. DNA of the CDR3: TGTGCCAGCAGCCGGACAGACCAAGAGACCCAGTACTTC. Translation: CASSRTDQETQYF.

This chain connects TRBV6-4 to TRBJ2-7; TRBD2 is a possible D gene (5 bases). Germline CDR1 is MRHNA and CDR2 is SNTAGT. This CDR3 is built from 16 residues. Trimming took off 4 bases at V and 0 bases at J, with 16 bases between the two ends. CDR3 in DNA: TGTGCCAGCAGTGTTCGTAGGAAGCGGAGCTCCTACGAGCAGTACGTC. This encodes CASSVRRKRSSYEQYV.

The chain has TRBV19 and TRBJ1-5; 10 nucleotides agree with TRBD1. After removal of 6 bases from V and 7 bases from J, the junction contained 6 bases not matched to a gene. The CDR3 is made up of 14 amino acids. CDR1 and CDR2 (germline): LNHDA, SQIVND (reference sequence). The CDR3 DNA is TGTGCCAGTAGCCGGGACAGGGGATCGCAGCCCCAGCATTTT. It codes for CASSRDRGSQPQHF.

This chain links TRBV27 with TRBJ1-6; D is perhaps TRBD1 (6 bases). This CDR3 has 17 amino acids. Germline loops: CDR1 MNHEY, CDR2 SMNVEV (reference sequence). The V end lost 1 base, the J end lost 6 bases, and 16 bases lay between the germline ends. DNA for the CDR3: TGTGCCAGCAGTTTATTCGGGGGGCCCGTCATTAATTCACCCCTCCACTTT. This sequence encodes CASSLFGGPVINSPLHF.

The chain joins TRBV5-1 to TRBJ1-6; 9 nucleotides align to TRBD1. V lost 1 base, J lost 8 bases, and 7 bases stayed unmatched. The CDR3 contains 16 residues. The germline gives CDR1 SGHRS, CDR2 YFSETQ. The CDR3 protein is CASSLTPTGGDSPLHF. For the CDR3, the DNA is TGCGCCAGCAGCTTGACACCTACAGGGGGCGATTCACCCCTCCACTTT.

This chain uses TRBV5-4 with TRBJ1-1; D is ambiguous. The V and J ends lost 0 bases and 6 bases respectively, with 9 bases between them. Looked up from germline, CDR1 is SGHNT and CDR2 is YYREEE (reference sequence). CDR3 size: 13 residues. The CDR3 region is CASSLGVSAEAFF. CDR3 DNA: TGTGCCAGCAGCTTGGGAGTTTCCGCTGAAGCTTTCTTT.

This rearrangement joins TRBV10-3 to TRBJ1-1; 8 bases match TRBD1. This CDR3 has 15 amino acids. Germline assignment: CDR1 ENHRY and CDR2 SYGVKD. V shed 4 bases and J 1 base; nucleotides not matched to a gene: 5. For the CDR3, the DNA is TGTGCCATCAGTGGTGGGACAGGCGGGAACACTGAAGCTTTCTTT. Residues: CAISGGTGGNTEAFF.

This chain uses TRBV19 with TRBJ2-3; 10 bases agree with TRBD2. Germline assignment: CDR1 LNHDA and CDR2 SQIVND (reference sequence). The CDR3 contains 15 residues. With V trimmed by 3 bases and J by 6 bases, 6 bases remained unmatched. The CDR3, as DNA: TGTGCCAGTAGTATGTTAGCGGGGGGATTGGATACGCAGTATTTT. Residues: CASSMLAGGLDTQYF.

The chain has TRBV5-4 and TRBJ1-3; 8 nucleotides match TRBD1. The ends lost 4 bases at V and 0 bases at J; junction bases unmatched: 6. CDR1 and CDR2 (germline): SGHNT, YYREEE (reference sequence). The CDR3 extends over 16 amino acids. CDR3 in DNA: TGTGCCAGCAGCACTGGGACAGGCTTCTCTGGAAACACCATATATTTT. Its protein is CASSTGTGFSGNTIYF.

The chain couples TRBV5-1 to TRBJ2-5; 9 nucleotides match TRBD2. The germline V gene encodes CDR1 SGHRS and CDR2 YFSETQ. The length of the CDR3 is 16 residues. Losses at the gene ends were 4 bases for V and 4 bases for J; bases not matched to a gene: 11. CDR3 nucleotide sequence: TGCGCCAGCAGCCGAAGGTCTAGCGGGGAAGGAGAGACCCAGTACTTC. Translation: CASSRRSSGEGETQYF.

V and J are TRBV28 and TRBJ2-5, with 9 bases fitting TRBD2. CDR3 size: 15 residues. V was pared by 5 bases and J by 4 bases, with 8 bases of the junction left unmatched. Germline loops: CDR1 MDHEN, CDR2 SYDVKM. CDR3 loop: CASSRGGAWGETQYF. CDR3 DNA: TGTGCCAGCAGTCGCGGGGGGGCCTGGGGAGAGACCCAGTACTTC. The whole variable domain, filled in from reference TRBV28 and TRBJ2-5, reads DVKVTQSSRYLVKRTGEKVFLECVQDMDHENMFWYRQDPGLGLRLIYFSYDVKMKEKGDIPEGYSVSREKKERFSLILESASTNQTSMYLCASSRGGAWGETQYFGPGTRLLVL.

This chain joins TRBV4-2 and TRBJ1-2; D gene unclear. The CDR3 is made up of 14 amino acids. Trimming pared 4 bases from V and 4 bases from J, leaving 13 bases between. Per germline, CDR1 LGHNA and CDR2 YNFKEQ. DNA for the CDR3: TGTGCCAGCAGCCCCAGACACACGCTCTATGGCTACACCTTC. Translated: CASSPRHTLYGYTF.

There are a few counts of this clone. The chain joins TRBV5-4 to TRBJ2-1; 8 bases agree with TRBD2. V shed 2 bases and J 3 bases; nucleotides not matched to a gene: 1. In germline, CDR1 is SGHNT, CDR2 YYREEE (reference sequence). The CDR3 totals 14 residues. CDR3 sequence reads: CASSLAGDYNEQFF. DNA for the CDR3: TGTGCCAGCAGCTTAGCGGGGGACTACAATGAGCAGTTCTTC.

CDR3 sequence: CASSDRDSLGKLFF. CDR3 sequence (DNA): TGTGCCAGCAGCGACCGGGACAGTCTGGGAAAACTGTTTTTT. This chain connects TRBV7-9 to TRBJ1-4; 7 bases line up with TRBD1. V dropped 5 bases and J dropped 10; count of bases not matched to a gene: 10. Germline assignment: CDR1 SEHNR and CDR2 FQNEAQ (reference sequence). This CDR3 contains 14 residues.

This chain links TRBV28 with TRBJ2-7; D not certain. Germline CDR1 reads MDHEN; CDR2 reads SYDVKM. Trimming left V 1 base short and J 2 bases short, with 9 bases between. CDR3 size: 14 residues. The CDR3 region is CASSLSPRPYEQYV. The CDR3 DNA reads TGTGCCAGCAGTTTATCCCCTAGACCCTACGAGCAGTACGTC.

The chain links TRBV19 to TRBJ1-1; D is unresolved. Trimming removed 5 bases from V and 6 bases from J, with 16 bases in between. This CDR3 comprises 14 residues. Germline assignment: CDR1 LNHDA and CDR2 SQIVND (reference sequence). The DNA of the CDR3 is TGTGCCAGTAGTCCCCTACGGGAAGCGGCTGAAGCTTTCTTT. This codes for CASSPLREAAEAFF. The full variable domain, completed using reference TRBV19 and TRBJ1-1, is DGGITQSPKYLFRKEGQNVTLSCEQNLNHDAMYWYRQDPGQGLRLIYYSQIVNDFQKGDIAEGYSVSREKKESFPLTVTSAQKNPTAFYLCASSPLREAAEAFFGQGTRLTVV.

This chain joins TRBV3-1 (or the pseudogene TRBV3-2) and TRBJ1-6; 11 nucleotides agree with TRBD1. Per germline, CDR1 LGHDT and CDR2 YNNKEL (reference sequence). J gave up 9 bases and V 4 bases, and 2 bases lay outside the gene matches. The CDR3 sequence is 14 residues long. As DNA, the CDR3 is TGTGCCAGCAGCCCGGGACAGGGGGTTTCACCCCTCCACTTT. It encodes CASSPGQGVSPLHF.

This sequence joins TRBV7-9 and TRBJ2-3; no clear D. The V end lost 1 base, the J end lost 8 bases, and 13 bases lay between the germline ends. Per the germline V gene, CDR1 is SEHNR and CDR2 is FQNEAQ (reference sequence). This CDR3 spans 14 amino acids. CDR3 in amino acids: CASSLEQSTTTQYF. The CDR3 coding sequence is TGTGCCAGCAGCTTAGAACAGTCAACAACTACGCAGTATTTT.

The count of this clone is one. The V gene is TRBV6-5, the J gene TRBJ2-5; D may be TRBD1 (7 bases). Looked up from germline, CDR1 is MNHEY and CDR2 is SVGAGI. Trimming pared 9 bases from V and 3 bases from J, leaving 20 bases between. The CDR3 spans 15 residues. The CDR3 DNA sequence: TGTGCCAGTAGGACAGGAGGGCCGGGGGAAGAGACCCAGTACTTC. Its translation is CASRTGGPGEETQYF.

The chain recombines TRBV21-1 with TRBJ1-3; the table's D call of TRBD1 was not tested on the DNA. TRBV21-1 is reported as a pseudogene. This CDR3 region has 15 residues. The CDR3 spells CASIKGQGDGNTIYF. CDR3 nucleotides: TGTGCCAGTATTAAGGGGCAGGGGGATGGAAACACCATATATTTT.

This clone was detected once. The chain employs TRBV15 and TRBJ1-1; possibly TRBD1 for D (5 bases). V was clipped by 0 bases and J by 4 bases, with 9 bases between them. The CDR3 spans 14 residues. The germline CDR1 and CDR2 sequences are LNHNV and YYDKDF (reference sequence). The CDR3 is CATSRDGGVTEAFF. The CDR3 nucleotides read TGTGCCACCAGCAGAGATGGGGGGGTCACTGAAGCTTTCTTT. Drawing the rest from reference TRBV15 and TRBJ1-1, the complete variable domain is DAMVIQNPRYQVTQFGKPVTLSCSQTLNHNVMYWYQQKSSQAPKLLFHYYDKDFNNEADTPDNFQSRRPNTSFCFLDIRSPGLGDTAMYLCATSRDGGVTEAFFGQGTRLTVV.

The chain uses TRBV6-5 and TRBJ2-3; the D gene is possibly TRBD1 (6 bases). V lost 4 bases, J lost 1 base, and 9 bases lay in between. CDR3 length: 14 amino acids. Germline V gene lookup returns CDR1 MNHEY and CDR2 SVGAGI. CDR3 bases: TGTGCCAGCAGTTCTAGACAGGGCACAGATACGCAGTATTTT. This translates into CASSSRQGTDTQYF.

V usage is TRBV27 and J usage is TRBJ1-2, with a possible D match to TRBD1 (5 bases). Trimming took off 4 bases at V and 4 bases at J, with 16 bases between the two ends. The CDR3 length is 15 residues. Germline V gives CDR1 MNHEY, CDR2 SMNVEV (reference sequence). The CDR3 sequence is CASSSGGASGYGYTF. The DNA of the CDR3 is TGTGCCAGCAGTTCGGGAGGGGCGAGTGGCTATGGCTACACCTTC.

This clone was seen at least ten times. The gene calls are TRBV28 and TRBJ2-3; D is perhaps TRBD1 (6 bases). With 5 bases removed from V and 9 bases from J, the gap between germline ends came to 18 bases. The CDR3 sequence is 14 residues long. Germline CDR1 MDHEN, CDR2 SYDVKM. The CDR3 here is CASSPPGTRPTQYF. For the CDR3, the DNA is TGTGCCAGCAGTCCCCCCGGGACAAGGCCAACGCAGTATTTT.